This note documents a single TCR beta chain sequence. The sample comes from a study of blood T cell repertoires in COVID-19. Trimming removed 5 bases from V and 4 bases from J; junction bases left unmatched: 10. Looked up from germline, CDR1 is SGHVS and CDR2 is FQNEAQ. This CDR3 is built from 15 residues. Produced via immunoSEQ multiplex PCR; TCRdb's table is partial and in-frame only. Found here are under 95,000 clones, about 68% of them singletons; the top ten hold more than 5%. This chain joins TRBV7-8 and TRBJ1-2; 7 bases are a match to TRBD1. The sequence was obtained from a man in his fifties with active or convalescent COVID-19. The material sequenced was peripheral blood. The chain's CDR3 is CASSPQGDPSYGYTF. CDR3 nucleotide sequence: TGTGCCAGCAGCCCCCAGGGGGACCCGAGCTATGGCTACACCTTC. The entire variable domain, with the rest obtained from reference TRBV7-8 and TRBJ1-2, is as follows: GAGVSQSPRYKVAKRGQDVALRCDPISGHVSLFWYQQALGQGPEFLTYFQNEAQLDKSGLPSDRFFAERPEGSVSTLKIQRTQQEDSAVYLCASSPQGDPSYGYTFGSGTRLTVV.